A single TCR beta chain is shown here with its context. The antigen is not known. Compared with germline, one end of the junction differs, possibly owing to a read error. General study points: Greatest tumor Treg TCR overlap was with tumor naive CD4+ cells. Tumor memory CD4+ T cell TCR gene usage was found to cluster with blood and lymph node memory CD4+ cells and with lymph node naive CD4+ cells.

Full-length variable regions came from constant-region reverse primers plus semi-nested Nested Universal Primer A PCR. TCRdb redid the calling of the 5' RACE reads with MiXCR, one entry per CDR3 protein. The sample consists of about 13,000 distinct CDR3 sequences, more than 20% of them appearing once. Germline V CDR1 and CDR2: MGHDK, SYGVNS. CDR3 length: 14 residues. The sequenced sample was naive CD4+ T cells sorted from blood. Subset meaning: naive CD4+ T cells, CD4+CD45RA+CD25-. V gene TRBV25-1 combines with J gene TRBJ1-2, with 8 bases lining up with TRBD1. The source is a female donor with breast cancer. In DNA form, the CDR3 reads TGTGCCAGCAGTGAAGGACAGGGTCTCTCTGGCCACACCTTC. Its translation is CASSEGQGLSGHTF.